This TCR beta chain appears in the sequencing data of a study of blood T cell repertoires in COVID-19. About the research overall: Sites across the United States, Italy and Spain contributed samples from acute and convalescent COVID-19.

Per the original data handling: Reference gene primer amplification yielded estimated nucleated cell counts. Sequencing used immunoSEQ multiplex PCR; TCRdb keeps in-frame clones, though not all of them. D and trimming were read from the DNA, whereas the V and J calls and clone size are those reported in that table. The sample contains about 240,000 clones, approximately 80% of which appear only once. This CDR3 comprises 15 residues. CDR1 is MDHEN, CDR2 SYDVKM, per germline. With 4 bases removed from V and 3 bases from J, the gap between germline ends came to 15 bases. The source is a man younger than 45 who had recovered from COVID-19. The specimen sequenced was peripheral blood. The chain combines TRBV28 with TRBJ1-1, with a tentative D call TRBD1 (6 bases). In DNA form, the CDR3 reads TGTGCCAGCAGTTCAACAGGGATGTGGCACACTGAAGCTTTCTTT. Encoded protein: CASSSTGMWHTEAFF.